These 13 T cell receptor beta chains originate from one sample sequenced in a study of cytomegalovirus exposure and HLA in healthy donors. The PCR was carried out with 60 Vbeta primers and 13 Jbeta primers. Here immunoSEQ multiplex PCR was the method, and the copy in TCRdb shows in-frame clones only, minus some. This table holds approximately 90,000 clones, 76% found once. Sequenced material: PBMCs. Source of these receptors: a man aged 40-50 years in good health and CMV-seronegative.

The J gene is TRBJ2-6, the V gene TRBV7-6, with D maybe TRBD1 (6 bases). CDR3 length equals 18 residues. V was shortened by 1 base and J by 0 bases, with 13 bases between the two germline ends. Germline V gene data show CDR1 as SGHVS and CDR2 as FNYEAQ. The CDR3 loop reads CASSLVGSDSSGANVLTF. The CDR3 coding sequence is TGTGCCAGCAGCTTAGTGGGATCGGACAGCTCTGGGGCCAACGTCCTGACTTTC. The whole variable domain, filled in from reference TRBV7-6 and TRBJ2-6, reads GAGVSQSPRYKVTKRGQDVALRCDPISGHVSLYWYRQALGQGPEFLTYFNYEAQQDKSGLPNDRFSAERPEGSISTLTIQRTEQRDSAMYRCASSLVGSDSSGANVLTFGAGSRLTVL.

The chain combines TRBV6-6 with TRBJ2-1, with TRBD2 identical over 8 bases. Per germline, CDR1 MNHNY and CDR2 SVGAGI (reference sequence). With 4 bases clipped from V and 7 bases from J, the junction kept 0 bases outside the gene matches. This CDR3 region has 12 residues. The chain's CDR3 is CASSSGGNEQFF. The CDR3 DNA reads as TGTGCCAGCAGTTCGGGGGGGAATGAGCAGTTCTTC.

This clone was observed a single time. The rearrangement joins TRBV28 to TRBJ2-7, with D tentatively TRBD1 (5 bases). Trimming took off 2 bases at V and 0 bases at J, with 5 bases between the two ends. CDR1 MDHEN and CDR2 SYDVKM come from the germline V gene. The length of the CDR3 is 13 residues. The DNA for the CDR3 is TGTGCCAGCAGTTTAGGGGCCTCCTACGAGCAGTACTTC. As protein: CASSLGASYEQYF. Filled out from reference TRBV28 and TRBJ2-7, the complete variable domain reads DVKVTQSSRYLVKRTGEKVFLECVQDMDHENMFWYRQDPGLGLRLIYFSYDVKMKEKGDIPEGYSVSREKKERFSLILESASTNQTSMYLCASSLGASYEQYFGPGTRLTVT.

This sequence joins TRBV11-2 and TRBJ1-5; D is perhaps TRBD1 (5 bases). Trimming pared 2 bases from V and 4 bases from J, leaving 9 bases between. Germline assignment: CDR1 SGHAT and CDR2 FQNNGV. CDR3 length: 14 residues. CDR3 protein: CASSLNRLNQPQHF. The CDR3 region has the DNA TGTGCCAGCAGCTTAAACAGGCTGAATCAGCCCCAGCATTTT.

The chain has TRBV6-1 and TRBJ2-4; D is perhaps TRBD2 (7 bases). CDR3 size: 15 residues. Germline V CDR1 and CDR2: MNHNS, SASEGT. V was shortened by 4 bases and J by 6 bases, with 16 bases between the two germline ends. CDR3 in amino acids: CASSGGRGTSNIQYF. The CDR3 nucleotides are TGTGCCAGCAGTGGGGGGCGGGGGACCTCAAACATTCAGTACTTC.

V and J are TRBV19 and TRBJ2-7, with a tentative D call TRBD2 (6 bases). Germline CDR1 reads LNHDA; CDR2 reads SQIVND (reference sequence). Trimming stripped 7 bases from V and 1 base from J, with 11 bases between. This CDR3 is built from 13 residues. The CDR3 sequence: CASTRDGSYEQYF. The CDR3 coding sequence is TGTGCCAGTACGCGGGACGGATCCTACGAGCAGTACTTC. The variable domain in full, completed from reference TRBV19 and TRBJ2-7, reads DGGITQSPKYLFRKEGQNVTLSCEQNLNHDAMYWYRQDPGQGLRLIYYSQIVNDFQKGDIAEGYSVSREKKESFPLTVTSAQKNPTAFYLCASTRDGSYEQYFGPGTRLTVT.

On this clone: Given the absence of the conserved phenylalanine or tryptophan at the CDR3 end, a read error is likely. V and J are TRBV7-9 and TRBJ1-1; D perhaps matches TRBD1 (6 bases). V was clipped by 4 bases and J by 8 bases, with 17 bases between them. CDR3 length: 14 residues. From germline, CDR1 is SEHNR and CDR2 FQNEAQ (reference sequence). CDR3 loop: CASSSQDSQREAFL. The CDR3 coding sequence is TGTGCCAGCAGCTCCCAGGACAGCCAGCGCGAAGCTTTCCTT.

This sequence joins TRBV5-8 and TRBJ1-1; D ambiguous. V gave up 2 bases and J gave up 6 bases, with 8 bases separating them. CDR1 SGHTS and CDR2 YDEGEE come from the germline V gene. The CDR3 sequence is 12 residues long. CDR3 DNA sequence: TGTGCCAGCAGCTTATCAGTTGCTGAAGCTTTCTTT. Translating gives CASSLSVAEAFF.

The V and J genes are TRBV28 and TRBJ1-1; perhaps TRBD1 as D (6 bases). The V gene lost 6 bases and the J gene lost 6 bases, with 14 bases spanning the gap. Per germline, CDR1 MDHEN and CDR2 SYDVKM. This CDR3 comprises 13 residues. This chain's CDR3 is CASRLQGRPEAFF. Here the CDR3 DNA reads TGTGCCAGCAGGCTACAGGGAAGGCCTGAAGCTTTCTTT.

Here the CDR3 DNA reads TGTGCCAGCTCCCGGAACACTGAAGCTTTCTTT. It encodes CASSRNTEAFF. J is TRBJ1-1 and V is TRBV5-4; D ambiguous. The V and J ends lost 7 bases and 1 base respectively, with 5 bases between them. Looked up from germline, CDR1 is SGHNT and CDR2 is YYREEE (reference sequence). The CDR3 is 11 amino acids.

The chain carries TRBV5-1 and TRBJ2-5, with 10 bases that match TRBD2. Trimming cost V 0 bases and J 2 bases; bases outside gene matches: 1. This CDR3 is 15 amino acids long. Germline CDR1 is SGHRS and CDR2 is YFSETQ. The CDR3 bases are TGCGCCAGCAGCTTGGTAGCGGGGGGACAAGAGACCCAGTACTTC. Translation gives CASSLVAGGQETQYF.

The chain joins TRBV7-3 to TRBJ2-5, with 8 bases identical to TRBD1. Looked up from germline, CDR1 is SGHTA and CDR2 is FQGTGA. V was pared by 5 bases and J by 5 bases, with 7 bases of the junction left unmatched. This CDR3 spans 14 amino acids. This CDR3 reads CASSLTGVVETQYF. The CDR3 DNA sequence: TGTGCCAGCAGCCTGACAGGGGTCGTTGAGACCCAGTACTTC. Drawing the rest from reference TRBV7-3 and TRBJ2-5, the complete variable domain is GAGVSQTPSNKVTEKGKYVELRCDPISGHTALYWYRQSLGQGPEFLIYFQGTGAADDSGLPNDRFFAVRPEGSVSTLKIQRTERGDSAVYLCASSLTGVVETQYFGPGTRLLVL.

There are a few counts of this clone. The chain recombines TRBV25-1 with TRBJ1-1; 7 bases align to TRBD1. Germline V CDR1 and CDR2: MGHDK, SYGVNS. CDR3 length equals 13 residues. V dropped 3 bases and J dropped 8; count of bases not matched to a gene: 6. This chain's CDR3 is CASSEADRVEAFF. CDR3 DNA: TGTGCCAGCAGTGAGGCTGACAGGGTCGAAGCTTTCTTT.